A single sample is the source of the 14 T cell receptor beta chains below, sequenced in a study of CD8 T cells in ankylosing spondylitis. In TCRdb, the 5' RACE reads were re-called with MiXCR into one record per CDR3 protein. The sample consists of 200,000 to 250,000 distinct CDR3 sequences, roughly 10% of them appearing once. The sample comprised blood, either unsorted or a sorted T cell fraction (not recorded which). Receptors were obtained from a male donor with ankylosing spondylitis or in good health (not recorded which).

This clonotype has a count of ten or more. The CDR3 is CASSFGTTYGYTF. The CDR3 coding sequence is TGTGCCAGCAGTTTCGGGACAACCTATGGCTACACCTTC. V is TRBV27 and J is TRBJ1-2; D perhaps matches TRBD1 (6 bases). The CDR3 runs 13 residues. CDR1 MNHEY and CDR2 SMNVEV come from the germline V gene (reference sequence). Trimming took 3 bases from V and 4 from J, leaving 9 bases between them.

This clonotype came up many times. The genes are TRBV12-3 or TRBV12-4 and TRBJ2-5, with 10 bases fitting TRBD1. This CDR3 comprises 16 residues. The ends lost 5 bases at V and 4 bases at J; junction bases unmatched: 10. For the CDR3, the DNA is TGTGCCAGCAGTCTCGGGACAGGGGATAGGGGAGAGACCCAGTACTTC. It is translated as CASSLGTGDRGETQYF.

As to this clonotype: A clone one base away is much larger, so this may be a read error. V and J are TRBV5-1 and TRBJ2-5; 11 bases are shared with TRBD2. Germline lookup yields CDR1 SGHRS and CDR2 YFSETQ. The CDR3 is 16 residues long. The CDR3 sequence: CASSLSSGGPQETQCF. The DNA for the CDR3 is TGCGCCAGCAGCTTGTCTAGCGGGGGGCCCCAAGAGACCCAGTGCTTC.

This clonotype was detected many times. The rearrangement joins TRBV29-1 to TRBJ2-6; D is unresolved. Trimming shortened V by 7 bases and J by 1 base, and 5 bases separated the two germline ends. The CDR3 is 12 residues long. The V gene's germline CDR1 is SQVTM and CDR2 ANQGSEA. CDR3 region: CSALSGANVLTF. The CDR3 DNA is TGCAGCGCCCTTTCTGGGGCCAACGTCCTGACTTTC.

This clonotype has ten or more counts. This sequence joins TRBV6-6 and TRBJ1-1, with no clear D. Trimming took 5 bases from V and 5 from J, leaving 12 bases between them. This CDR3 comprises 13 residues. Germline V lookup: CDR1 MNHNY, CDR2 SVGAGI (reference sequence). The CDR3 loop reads CASSQQQETEAFF. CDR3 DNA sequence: TGTGCCAGCAGTCAACAACAAGAGACTGAAGCTTTCTTT.

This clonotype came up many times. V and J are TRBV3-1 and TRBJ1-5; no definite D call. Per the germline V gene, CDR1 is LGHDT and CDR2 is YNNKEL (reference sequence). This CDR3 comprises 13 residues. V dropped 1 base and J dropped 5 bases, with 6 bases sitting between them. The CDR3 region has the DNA TGTGCCAGCAGCCAAGTCCGGGATCAGCCCCAGCATTTT. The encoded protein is CASSQVRDQPQHF.

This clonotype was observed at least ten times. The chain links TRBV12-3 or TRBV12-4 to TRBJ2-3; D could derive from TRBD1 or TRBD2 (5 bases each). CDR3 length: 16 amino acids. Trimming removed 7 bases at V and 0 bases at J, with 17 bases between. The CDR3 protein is CASIPGTVTSTDTQYF. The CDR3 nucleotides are TGTGCCAGCATCCCTGGGACGGTTACTAGCACAGATACGCAGTATTTT.

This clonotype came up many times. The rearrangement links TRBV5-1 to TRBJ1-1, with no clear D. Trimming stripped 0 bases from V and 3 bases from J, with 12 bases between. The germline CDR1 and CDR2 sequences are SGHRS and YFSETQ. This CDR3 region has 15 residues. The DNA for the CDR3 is TGCGCCAGCAGCTTGGGTCGGGGAGAGGACACTGAAGCTTTCTTT. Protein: CASSLGRGEDTEAFF.

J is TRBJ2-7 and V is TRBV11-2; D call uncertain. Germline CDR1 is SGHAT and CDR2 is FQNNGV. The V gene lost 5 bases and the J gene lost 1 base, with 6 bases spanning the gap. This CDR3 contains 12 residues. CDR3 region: CASSPHSYEQYF. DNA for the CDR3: TGTGCCAGCAGCCCCCATTCCTACGAGCAGTACTTC.

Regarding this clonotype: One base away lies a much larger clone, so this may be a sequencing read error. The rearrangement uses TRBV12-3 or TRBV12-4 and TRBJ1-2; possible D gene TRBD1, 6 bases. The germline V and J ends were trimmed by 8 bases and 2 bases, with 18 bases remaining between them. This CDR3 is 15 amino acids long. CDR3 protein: CASGPNRDGNYGYTF. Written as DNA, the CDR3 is TGTGCCAGCGGTCCAAACAGGGACGGAAACTATGGCTACACCTTC.

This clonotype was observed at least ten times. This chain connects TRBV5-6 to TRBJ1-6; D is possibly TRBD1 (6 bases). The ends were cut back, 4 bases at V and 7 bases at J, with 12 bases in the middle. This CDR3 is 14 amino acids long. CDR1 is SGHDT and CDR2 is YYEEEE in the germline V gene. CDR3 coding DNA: TGTGCCAGCAGCCACGACAGGCTAAATTCACCCCTCCACTTT. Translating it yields CASSHDRLNSPLHF.

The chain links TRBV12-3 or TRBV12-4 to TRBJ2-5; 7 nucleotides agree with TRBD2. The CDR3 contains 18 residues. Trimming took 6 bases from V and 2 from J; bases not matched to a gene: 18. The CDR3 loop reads CASSGYECRDYLQETQYF. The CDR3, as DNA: TGTGCCAGCAGCGGGTACGAGTGCCGGGACTACCTTCAAGAGACCCAGTACTTC.

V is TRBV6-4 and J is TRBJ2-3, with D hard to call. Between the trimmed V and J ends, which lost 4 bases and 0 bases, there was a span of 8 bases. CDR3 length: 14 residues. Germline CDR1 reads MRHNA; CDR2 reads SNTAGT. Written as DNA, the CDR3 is TGTGCCAGCAGTGTGACACAAAGCACAGATACGCAGTATTTT. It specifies CASSVTQSTDTQYF.

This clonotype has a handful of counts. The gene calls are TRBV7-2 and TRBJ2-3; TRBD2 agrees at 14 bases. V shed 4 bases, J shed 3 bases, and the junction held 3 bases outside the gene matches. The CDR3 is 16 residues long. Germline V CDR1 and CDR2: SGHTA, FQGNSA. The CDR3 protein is CASSSTSGGGTDTQYF. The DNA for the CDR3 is TGTGCCAGCAGCTCGACTAGCGGGGGGGGGACAGATACGCAGTATTTT.